This TCR beta chain was captured by sequencing in a study of CD8 T cells in ankylosing spondylitis. The length of the CDR3 is 15 residues. The V gene end was trimmed by 6 bases and the J gene end by 0 bases; junction bases not matched to a gene: 8. TCRdb processed the 5' RACE reads anew with MiXCR; each CDR3 protein has one entry. The sample includes roughly 190,000 distinct CDR3 sequences, around 13% of them seen just once. The receptor's source is a male donor with ankylosing spondylitis or in good health (not recorded which). The sample was blood, either unsorted or a sorted T cell fraction (not recorded which). This chain joins TRBV12-3 or TRBV12-4 and TRBJ2-7, with 7 bases matching TRBD1. The CDR3 here is CASRWDSRSSYEQYF. DNA for the CDR3: TGTGCCAGCAGATGGGACAGCCGGAGCTCCTACGAGCAGTACTTC.